This T cell receptor beta chain emerged from a study of HIV-infected patients and healthy controls. Follow-up blood was drawn about 14 weeks, roughly three months, after antiretroviral therapy began. No cell fractionation was done, so the repertoire covers all unsorted peripheral blood T cells. In its sample, this clonotype ranks as medium-sized (0.01 to 0.1%). Around 500 ng RNA was reverse transcribed with alpha and beta constant-region primers. Using multiplexing indices, alpha and beta chain libraries were generated apart by chain-specific third strand synthesis. Ligation attached cDNA to a 5' RACE adapter that carried a random hexamer and SP2 site. One entry per CDR3 protein results from TCRdb running MiXCR on the 5' RACE reads. The data show roughly 7,000 distinct CDR3 sequences, around 7.7% seen once. The sequencing here drew on blood, taken during antiretroviral therapy. The clonotype comes from an adult with HIV infection.

CDR3 residues: CATASGQGKAEAFF. In nucleotides, the CDR3 is TGCGCCACCGCGAGCGGCCAGGGGAAAGCTGAAGCTTTCTTT. The V and J genes are TRBV5-1 and TRBJ1-1; the D gene is possibly TRBD1 (6 bases). Looked up from germline, CDR1 is SGHRS and CDR2 is YFSETQ. The CDR3 is 14 residues long. Trimming took 9 bases from V and 6 from J, leaving 21 bases between them.